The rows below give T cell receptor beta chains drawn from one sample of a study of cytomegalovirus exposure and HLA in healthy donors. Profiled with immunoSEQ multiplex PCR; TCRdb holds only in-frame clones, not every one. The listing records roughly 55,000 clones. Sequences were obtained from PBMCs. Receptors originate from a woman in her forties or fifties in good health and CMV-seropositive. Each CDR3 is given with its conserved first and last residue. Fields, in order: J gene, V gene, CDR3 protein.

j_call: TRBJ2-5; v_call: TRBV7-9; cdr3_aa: CASSLLTGAGIQETRYF
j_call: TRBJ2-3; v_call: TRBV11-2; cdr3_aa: CASSPRVDSDTQYF
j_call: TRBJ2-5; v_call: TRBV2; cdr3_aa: CASSLDRGRGETQYF
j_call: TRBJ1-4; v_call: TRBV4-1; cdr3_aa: CASSQDYLGQGEKLFF
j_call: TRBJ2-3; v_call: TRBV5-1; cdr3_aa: CASSIRGDTDTQYF
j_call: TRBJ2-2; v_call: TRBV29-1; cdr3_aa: CSVAPGAGELFF
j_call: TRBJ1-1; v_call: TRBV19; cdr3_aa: CASSIRTGTNTEAFF
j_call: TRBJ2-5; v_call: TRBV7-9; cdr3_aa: CASSLGSFLDQETQYF
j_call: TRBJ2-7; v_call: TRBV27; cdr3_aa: CASSLRGGTGTYEQYF
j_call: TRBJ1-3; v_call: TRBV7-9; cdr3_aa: CASSPSGYTIYF
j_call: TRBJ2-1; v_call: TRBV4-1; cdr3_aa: CASSQRGLTRRNEQFF
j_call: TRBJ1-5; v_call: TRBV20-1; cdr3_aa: CSVRGAQPQHF
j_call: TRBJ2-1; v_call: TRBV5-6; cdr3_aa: CASSPDRGYTTGNEQFF
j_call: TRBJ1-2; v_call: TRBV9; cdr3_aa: CASSLSTTGSADHNYGYTF
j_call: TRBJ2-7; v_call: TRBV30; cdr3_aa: CAGWGTGGSEQYF
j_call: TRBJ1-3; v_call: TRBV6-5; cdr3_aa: CASSSSGAISGNTIYF
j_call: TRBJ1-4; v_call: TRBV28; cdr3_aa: CASSLMPGDKLFF
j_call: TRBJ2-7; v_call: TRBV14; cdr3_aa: CASSQETGPYEQYF
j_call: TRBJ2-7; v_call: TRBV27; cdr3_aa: CASTQTGAIYEQYF
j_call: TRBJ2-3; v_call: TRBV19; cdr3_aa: CASSISSGTGGPDTQYF
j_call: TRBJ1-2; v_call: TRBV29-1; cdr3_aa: CSVDAPGRIYGYTF
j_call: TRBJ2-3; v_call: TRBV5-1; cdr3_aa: CASSPPTGSDTQYF
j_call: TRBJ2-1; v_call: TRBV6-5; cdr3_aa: CASSYPSGRRNEQFF
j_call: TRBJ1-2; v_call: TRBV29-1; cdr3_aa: CSVDMGDSFNYGYTF
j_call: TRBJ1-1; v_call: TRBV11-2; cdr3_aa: CASSLFPPESGGEAFF
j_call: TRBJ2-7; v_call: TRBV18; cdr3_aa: CASSPPVTSGRSSYEQYF
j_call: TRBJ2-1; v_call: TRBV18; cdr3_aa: CASSPDRSSYNEQFF
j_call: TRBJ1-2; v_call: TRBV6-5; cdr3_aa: CASSYSTGANYGYTF
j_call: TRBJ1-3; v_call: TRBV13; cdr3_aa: CASSFSGNTIYF
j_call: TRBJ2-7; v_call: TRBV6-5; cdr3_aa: CASSFGQASYEQYF
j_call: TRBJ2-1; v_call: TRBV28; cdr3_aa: CASSHDSFTSGYHNEQFF
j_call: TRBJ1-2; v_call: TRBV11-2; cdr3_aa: CAEGGVDYGYTF
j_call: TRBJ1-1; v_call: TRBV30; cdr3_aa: CACKTGWNTEAFF
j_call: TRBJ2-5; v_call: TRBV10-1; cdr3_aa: CASSDLSGRGGETQYF
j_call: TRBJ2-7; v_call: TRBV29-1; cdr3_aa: CSVVTGEGIHEQYF
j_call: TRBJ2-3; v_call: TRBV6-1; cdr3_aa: CASSGKWGNRETDTQYF
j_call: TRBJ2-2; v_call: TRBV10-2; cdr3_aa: CASRDLSEGTGELFF
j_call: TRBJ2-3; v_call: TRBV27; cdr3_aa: CASSLYRAGGLTDTQYF
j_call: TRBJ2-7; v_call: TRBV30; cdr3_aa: CAWRFLGTQDYEQYF
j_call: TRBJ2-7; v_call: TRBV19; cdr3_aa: CASSLRGNSYEQYF
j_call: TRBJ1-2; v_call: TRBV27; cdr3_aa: CASSLSGSRGLGYGYTF
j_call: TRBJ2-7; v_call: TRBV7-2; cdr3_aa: CASSLGTASYEQYF
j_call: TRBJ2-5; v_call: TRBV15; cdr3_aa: CAASSGQETQYF
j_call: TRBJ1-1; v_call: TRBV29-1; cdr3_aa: CSVGAGTLNTEAFF
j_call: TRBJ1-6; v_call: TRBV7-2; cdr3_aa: CASTHAAGLSSPLHF
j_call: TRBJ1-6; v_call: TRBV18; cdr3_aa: CASSPGQNSPLHF
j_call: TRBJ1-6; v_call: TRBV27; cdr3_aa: CASSLGQGNSPLHF
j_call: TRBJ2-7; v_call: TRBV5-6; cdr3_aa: CASSPIYSGINEQYF
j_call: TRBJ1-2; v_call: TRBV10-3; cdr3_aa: CAISGPPDRVVYTF